One sample yielded the 17 T cell receptor beta chains listed below, sequenced in a study of blood T cell repertoires in COVID-19. The table came from immunoSEQ multiplex PCR; TCRdb's copy has only in-frame clones and leaves some out. The data show 25,000 to 35,000 clones, under 80% seen once. Sequenced input: peripheral blood. The origin of the receptors is a woman in her sixties or seventies with active or convalescent COVID-19.

V usage is TRBV5-1 and J usage is TRBJ2-3; 10 bases are shared with TRBD2. V gave up 3 bases and J gave up 2 bases; unmatched junction bases: 12. From germline, CDR1 is SGHRS and CDR2 YFSETQ. The CDR3 has 18 amino acids. CDR3 protein: CASSSGASGSGYTDTQYF. The CDR3 bases are TGCGCCAGCAGCTCTGGGGCTAGCGGGAGTGGATACACAGATACGCAGTATTTT.

This clone has just a few counts. The V gene is TRBV28, the J gene TRBJ1-1; D is undetermined. CDR3 length: 13 residues. V shed 3 bases and J shed 7 bases, with 12 bases lying between them. Germline-derived CDR1 and CDR2 are MDHEN and SYDVKM. The CDR3 protein is CASSLLSGFEAFF. CDR3 DNA sequence: TGTGCCAGCAGTTTGTTGTCGGGGTTTGAAGCTTTCTTT.

This clone was counted between two and nine times. The genes are TRBV11-2 and TRBJ2-7; TRBD2 agrees at 12 bases. The junction had 6 bases not matched to a gene; V was cut back by 5 bases and J by 4 bases. This CDR3 region has 15 residues. In germline, CDR1 is SGHAT, CDR2 FQNNGV. CDR3 sequence: CASSTRTSGTYEQYF. Written as DNA, the CDR3 is TGTGCCAGCAGCACGAGGACTAGCGGGACGTACGAGCAGTACTTC.

The V and J genes are TRBV4-1 and TRBJ1-4; 8 nucleotides agree with TRBD1. Germline V lookup: CDR1 MGHRA, CDR2 YSYEKL. The CDR3 spans 16 residues. V dropped 0 bases and J dropped 10; count of bases not matched to a gene: 10. The CDR3: CASSQDRGDRYGKLFF. For the CDR3, the DNA is TGCGCCAGCAGCCAAGATCGGGGGGACAGGTACGGAAAACTGTTTTTT.

V gene TRBV28 combines with J gene TRBJ1-2; D call uncertain. V was cut by 6 bases and J by 8 bases, with 16 bases left in between. Germline V gives CDR1 MDHEN, CDR2 SYDVKM. This CDR3 is built from 13 residues. As DNA, the CDR3 is TGTGCCAGCAGACAGTCCCGGGATCAGGGCTACACCTTC. This encodes CASRQSRDQGYTF.

J is TRBJ1-5 and V is TRBV29-1, with D possibly being TRBD1 (5 bases). The CDR3 covers 12 residues. V shed 8 bases and J shed 5 bases, with 13 bases lying between them. Germline lookup yields CDR1 SQVTM and CDR2 ANQGSEA. The CDR3 protein is CSPASGDQPQHF. CDR3 sequence (DNA): TGCAGCCCCGCGTCGGGGGATCAGCCCCAGCATTTT.

This clone was observed once. V usage is TRBV10-2 and J usage is TRBJ1-6; D ambiguous. Germline loops: CDR1 WSHSY, CDR2 SAAADI. The CDR3 extends over 15 amino acids. Between the trimmed V and J ends, which lost 0 bases and 14 bases, there was a span of 17 bases. The chain's CDR3 is CASSESGGPAFTLHF. CDR3 bases: TGCGCCAGCAGTGAGTCGGGAGGGCCCGCCTTCACCCTCCACTTT.

This clone was seen a single time. The chain is built from TRBV4-1 and TRBJ2-5, with 7 positions matching TRBD1. This CDR3 is built from 15 residues. With 1 base clipped from V and 5 bases from J, the junction kept 7 bases outside the gene matches. Per the germline V gene, CDR1 is MGHRA and CDR2 is YSYEKL. CDR3 in DNA: TGCGCCAGCAGCCAAGGCTTTGGGACAGCGGAGACCCAGTACTTC. It encodes CASSQGFGTAETQYF.

V and J are TRBV19 and TRBJ1-5; no firm D call. The CDR3 is made up of 17 amino acids. The germline CDR1 and CDR2 sequences are LNHDA and SQIVND (reference sequence). Trimming took off 5 bases at V and 0 bases at J, with 17 bases between the two ends. The CDR3 loop reads CASSADPGSYSNQPQHF. The CDR3 DNA follows: TGTGCCAGTAGTGCCGACCCGGGTTCCTATAGCAATCAGCCCCAGCATTTT. Filled out from reference TRBV19 and TRBJ1-5, the complete variable domain reads DGGITQSPKYLFRKEGQNVTLSCEQNLNHDAMYWYRQDPGQGLRLIYYSQIVNDFQKGDIAEGYSVSREKKESFPLTVTSAQKNPTAFYLCASSADPGSYSNQPQHFGDGTRLSIL.

The V and J genes are TRBV2 and TRBJ1-3, with unresolved D. V shed 7 bases and J shed 2 bases, with 12 bases lying between them. This CDR3 contains 14 residues. Germline V gene data show CDR1 as SNHLY and CDR2 as FYNNEI. The CDR3: CASTGPGTGNTIYF. The DNA of the CDR3 is TGTGCCAGCACCGGCCCGGGGACTGGAAACACCATATATTTT.

This chain connects TRBV12-5 to TRBJ1-3; TRBD1 agrees at 7 bases. CDR3 size: 14 residues. The germline V gene has CDR1 LGHNT and CDR2 FRNRAP. J was trimmed by 2 bases and V by 4 bases; bases with no gene match: 2. The CDR3 reads CASGSGTAGNTIYF. The DNA of the CDR3 is TGTGCTAGTGGTTCCGGGACAGCTGGAAACACCATATATTTT.

This clone was found once. The chain couples TRBV28 to TRBJ1-6; 8 bases are shared with TRBD1. The V segment lost 6 bases and the J segment 10 bases; nucleotides outside the gene matches: 17. Germline V gene data show CDR1 as MDHEN and CDR2 as SYDVKM. The CDR3 runs to 17 residues. The CDR3 DNA follows: TGTGCCAGCAGCTCTGACCCCAGGGGGCTAGTGGAGTCACCCCTCCACTTT. Residues: CASSSDPRGLVESPLHF.

This clone was seen just once. CDR3 residues: CASSPAGGTIGGNEQFF. CDR3 coding DNA: TGTGCCAGCAGCCCTGCGGGGGGTACGATAGGTGGCAATGAGCAGTTCTTC. This chain joins TRBV6-2 or TRBV6-3 and TRBJ2-1; TRBD2 matches 8 bases. V trimming: 6 bases; J trimming: 6 bases; junction bases outside the gene matches: 16. Germline V gene sequence: CDR1 MNHEY, CDR2 SVGEGT. The CDR3 has 17 residues.

The chain carries TRBV19 and TRBJ2-7, with D perhaps matching TRBD2 (7 bases). Germline CDR1 LNHDA, CDR2 SQIVND (reference sequence). This CDR3 spans 16 amino acids. V was trimmed by 3 bases and J by 0 bases, leaving 15 bases between them. The CDR3 loop reads CASSIRGASFSYEQYF. Here the CDR3 DNA reads TGTGCCAGTAGTATCCGGGGGGCGTCTTTCTCCTACGAGCAGTACTTC.

This clone occurred once. The chain joins TRBV7-2 to TRBJ2-7; D is unresolved. Trimming stripped 4 bases from V and 2 bases from J, with 6 bases between. This CDR3 is built from 12 residues. Germline CDR1 SGHTA, CDR2 FQGNSA. In nucleotides, the CDR3 is TGTGCCAGCAGCTCGTTTACCTACGAGCAGTACTTC. Translation: CASSSFTYEQYF.

By proportion, this clone is medium-sized (0.01 to 0.1%). The genes are TRBV7-2 and TRBJ1-2, with D possibly being TRBD1 (6 bases). Trimming removed 9 bases from V and 0 bases from J, with 11 bases in between. The CDR3 covers 13 residues. Germline V gene sequence: CDR1 SGHTA, CDR2 FQGNSA. CDR3 coding DNA: TGTGCCAGTAGACAGGCCCCTAACTATGGCTACACCTTC. Translated, it gives CASRQAPNYGYTF. The full variable domain, its missing parts supplied by reference TRBV7-2 and TRBJ1-2, is GAGVSQSPSNKVTEKGKDVELRCDPISGHTALYWYRQSLGQGLEFLIYFQGNSAPDKSGLPSDRFSAERTGGSVSTLTIQRTQQEDSAVYLCASRQAPNYGYTFGSGTRLTVV.

V and J are TRBV4-3 and TRBJ2-3; TRBD1 might be the D (5 bases). There are 15 residues in the CDR3. The V end lost 1 base, the J end lost 1 base, and 9 bases lay between the germline ends. Germline loops: CDR1 LGHNA, CDR2 YSLEER. CDR3 DNA: TGCGCCAGCAGCCAAGGGGGCTCAGGCACAGATACGCAGTATTTT. Translation gives CASSQGGSGTDTQYF.